The rows below give T cell receptor beta chains drawn from one sample of a study of OX40 agonist ivuxolimab in advanced cancers. The data were produced by immunoSEQ multiplex PCR, yet TCRdb's version contains in-frame clones alone and is incomplete. The sample has roughly 92,000 clones; around 90% are singletons. Sequences were derived from CD4+ or CD8+ T cells sorted from blood, sampled in a trial of the OX40 agonist ivuxolimab. The receptors shown here come from an adult with an advanced solid tumor such as melanoma, head and neck, liver or kidney cancer. The CDR3 runs from the conserved cysteine through the conserved F or W. D genes are given only for firm matches. Some rows mark clone size as missing; the rest say once, few, many or name a class of expanded clone.

clone size: NA; CDR3 length: 16; V gene: TRBV5-6; J gene: TRBJ1-4; D gene: NA; CDR3 protein: CASSSNGRGTNEKLFF; CDR3 DNA: TGTGCCAGCAGCTCTAACGGTCGGGGAACTAATGAAAAACTGTTTTTT
clone size: NA; CDR3 length: 16; V gene: TRBV10-1; J gene: TRBJ1-1; D gene: NA; CDR3 protein: CASSEKGGGWNTEAFF; CDR3 DNA: TGCGCCAGCAGTGAGAAAGGAGGCGGGTGGAACACTGAAGCTTTCTTT
clone size: NA; CDR3 length: 14; V gene: TRBV19; J gene: TRBJ1-5; D gene: TRBD1; CDR3 protein: CASAGTAYNQPQHF; CDR3 DNA: TGTGCCAGCGCCGGGACAGCCTACAATCAGCCCCAGCATTTT
clone size: NA; CDR3 length: 14; V gene: TRBV15; J gene: TRBJ1-5; D gene: NA; CDR3 protein: CATSRGGSNQPQHF; CDR3 DNA: TGTGCCACCAGCAGAGGGGGCAGTAATCAGCCCCAGCATTTT
clone size: NA; CDR3 length: 13; V gene: TRBV4-1; J gene: TRBJ2-7; D gene: NA; CDR3 protein: CASSQPQGYEQYF; CDR3 DNA: TGCGCCAGCAGCCAACCGCAGGGGTACGAGCAGTACTTC
clone size: NA; CDR3 length: 13; V gene: TRBV5-1; J gene: TRBJ2-7; D gene: NA; CDR3 protein: CASGGRSSYEQYF; CDR3 DNA: TGCGCCAGCGGGGGGAGAAGCTCCTACGAGCAGTACTTC
clone size: NA; CDR3 length: 15; V gene: TRBV15; J gene: TRBJ1-2; D gene: TRBD1; CDR3 protein: CATSRGGTDDYGYTF; CDR3 DNA: TGTGCCACCAGCAGAGGGGGGACAGACGACTATGGCTACACCTTC
clone size: NA; CDR3 length: 14; V gene: TRBV27; J gene: TRBJ2-6; D gene: NA; CDR3 protein: CASRRHSGANVLTF; CDR3 DNA: TGTGCCAGCAGGCGACACTCTGGGGCCAACGTCCTGACTTTC
clone size: NA; CDR3 length: 11; V gene: TRBV20-1; J gene: TRBJ1-2; D gene: NA; CDR3 protein: CGLVGNHGYTF; CDR3 DNA: TGCGGTCTAGTAGGGAATCATGGCTACACCTTC
clone size: NA; CDR3 length: 13; V gene: TRBV4-2; J gene: TRBJ1-1; D gene: NA; CDR3 protein: CASSPVENTEAFF; CDR3 DNA: TGTGCCAGCAGCCCCGTGGAGAACACTGAAGCTTTCTTT
clone size: NA; CDR3 length: 14; V gene: TRBV2; J gene: TRBJ2-1; D gene: NA; CDR3 protein: CASSERAGRYEQFF; CDR3 DNA: TGTGCCAGCAGTGAACGTGCAGGGAGGTACGAGCAGTTCTTC
clone size: NA; CDR3 length: 13; V gene: TRBV9; J gene: TRBJ2-5; D gene: NA; CDR3 protein: CASSSRGVETQYF; CDR3 DNA: TGTGCCAGCAGCTCGAGGGGTGTGGAGACCCAGTACTTC
clone size: NA; CDR3 length: 14; V gene: TRBV10-2; J gene: TRBJ1-2; D gene: NA; CDR3 protein: CASRRRAANYGYTF; CDR3 DNA: TGCGCCAGCAGGAGGAGGGCAGCTAACTATGGCTACACCTTC
clone size: NA; CDR3 length: 13; V gene: TRBV6-1; J gene: TRBJ2-7; D gene: NA; CDR3 protein: CASNRRSSYEQYF; CDR3 DNA: TGTGCCAGCAATCGGAGGTCCTCCTACGAGCAGTACTTC
clone size: NA; CDR3 length: 16; V gene: TRBV5-1; J gene: TRBJ1-4; D gene: TRBD1; CDR3 protein: CASSTGTGGPNEKLFF; CDR3 DNA: TGCGCCAGCAGCACCGGGACAGGGGGACCCAATGAAAAACTGTTTTTT
clone size: few; CDR3 length: 16; V gene: TRBV4-1; J gene: TRBJ2-2; D gene: NA; CDR3 protein: CASSQGTWVDTGELFF; CDR3 DNA: TGCGCCAGCAGCCAGGGGACTTGGGTCGACACCGGGGAGCTGTTTTTT
clone size: NA; CDR3 length: 15; V gene: TRBV6-1; J gene: TRBJ1-6; D gene: NA; CDR3 protein: CASTGREGGNSPLHF; CDR3 DNA: TGTGCCAGCACTGGACGTGAGGGGGGTAATTCACCCCTCCACTTT
clone size: NA; CDR3 length: 20; V gene: TRBV28; J gene: TRBJ1-3; D gene: NA; CDR3 protein: CASSLTPLGRLSSSGNTIYF; CDR3 DNA: TGTGCCAGCAGTTTGACCCCCTTGGGTAGGCTGAGCTCCTCCGGAAACACCATATATTTT
clone size: NA; CDR3 length: 15; V gene: TRBV2; J gene: TRBJ2-2; D gene: NA; CDR3 protein: CASSTRGRGTGELFF; CDR3 DNA: TGTGCCAGCAGTACCCGGGGGCGGGGCACCGGGGAGCTGTTTTTT
clone size: NA; CDR3 length: 15; V gene: TRBV7-9; J gene: TRBJ2-3; D gene: NA; CDR3 protein: CASRRGHIFTDTQYF; CDR3 DNA: TGTGCCAGCCGACGGGGACATATTTTCACAGATACGCAGTATTTT
clone size: NA; CDR3 length: 15; V gene: TRBV5-4; J gene: TRBJ1-5; D gene: TRBD1; CDR3 protein: CATSRGQGGNQPQHF; CDR3 DNA: TGTGCCACCTCGAGAGGACAGGGTGGCAATCAGCCCCAGCATTTT
clone size: NA; CDR3 length: 17; V gene: TRBV7-3; J gene: TRBJ2-1; D gene: TRBD2; CDR3 protein: CASSKGLAGFSYNEQFF; CDR3 DNA: TGTGCCAGCAGCAAGGGACTAGCGGGCTTCTCCTACAATGAGCAGTTCTTC
clone size: NA; CDR3 length: 17; V gene: TRBV19; J gene: TRBJ2-1; D gene: NA; CDR3 protein: CASSIDRRASSSNEQFF; CDR3 DNA: TGTGCCAGTAGTATAGATCGGAGGGCCTCCTCCTCCAATGAGCAGTTCTTC
clone size: NA; CDR3 length: 14; V gene: TRBV18; J gene: TRBJ2-5; D gene: NA; CDR3 protein: CASSPRQTEGTQYF; CDR3 DNA: TGTGCCAGCTCACCTCGACAGACGGAAGGGACCCAGTACTTC
clone size: NA; CDR3 length: 15; V gene: TRBV6-6; J gene: TRBJ2-1; D gene: TRBD2; CDR3 protein: CASSPRGGSYNEQFF; CDR3 DNA: TGTGCCAGCAGCCCGCGGGGGGGATCCTACAATGAGCAGTTCTTC
clone size: NA; CDR3 length: 12; V gene: TRBV2; J gene: TRBJ1-1; D gene: NA; CDR3 protein: CASSGWGSEAFF; CDR3 DNA: TGTGCCAGCAGTGGGTGGGGAAGTGAAGCTTTCTTT
clone size: few; CDR3 length: 13; V gene: TRBV7-3; J gene: TRBJ1-3; D gene: NA; CDR3 protein: CASGSHSGNTIYF; CDR3 DNA: TGTGCCAGCGGGTCGCACTCTGGAAACACCATATATTTT
clone size: few; CDR3 length: 12; V gene: TRBV30; J gene: TRBJ1-1; D gene: NA; CDR3 protein: CAWSVMGPEAFF; CDR3 DNA: TGTGCCTGGAGTGTGATGGGACCTGAAGCTTTCTTT
clone size: NA; CDR3 length: 14; V gene: TRBV28; J gene: TRBJ2-2; D gene: TRBD1; CDR3 protein: CASRPTGAVGELFF; CDR3 DNA: TGTGCCAGCAGACCTACAGGGGCAGTCGGGGAGCTGTTTTTT
clone size: NA; CDR3 length: 15; V gene: TRBV28; J gene: TRBJ1-2; D gene: NA; CDR3 protein: CASSTHDGVLYGYTF; CDR3 DNA: TGTGCCAGCAGTACCCATGACGGAGTCCTCTATGGCTACACCTTC
clone size: NA; CDR3 length: 13; V gene: TRBV6-5; J gene: TRBJ2-7; D gene: NA; CDR3 protein: CASSYPGNYEQYF; CDR3 DNA: TGTGCCAGCAGTTACCCAGGCAATTACGAGCAGTACTTC
clone size: NA; CDR3 length: 15; V gene: TRBV2; J gene: TRBJ2-1; D gene: NA; CDR3 protein: CASSEREPWVNEQFF; CDR3 DNA: TGTGCCAGCAGTGAACGGGAACCCTGGGTCAATGAGCAGTTCTTC
clone size: NA; CDR3 length: 13; V gene: TRBV6-5; J gene: TRBJ2-1; D gene: TRBD2; CDR3 protein: CASTDSGNNEQFF; CDR3 DNA: TGTGCCAGCACCGATAGCGGGAACAATGAGCAGTTCTTC
clone size: NA; CDR3 length: 12; V gene: TRBV2; J gene: TRBJ2-5; D gene: NA; CDR3 protein: CATGARTETQYF; CDR3 DNA: TGTGCCACTGGGGCCAGGACGGAGACCCAGTACTTC
clone size: few; CDR3 length: 14; V gene: TRBV6-6; J gene: TRBJ1-5; D gene: TRBD1; CDR3 protein: CASFSGQGNQPQHF; CDR3 DNA: TGTGCCAGCTTTTCGGGACAGGGGAATCAGCCCCAGCATTTT
clone size: once; CDR3 length: 17; V gene: TRBV5-4; J gene: TRBJ2-3; D gene: NA; CDR3 protein: CASSLGRAGASTDTQYF; CDR3 DNA: TGTGCCAGCAGCTTGGGGAGGGCGGGTGCTAGCACAGATACGCAGTATTTT
clone size: NA; CDR3 length: 13; V gene: TRBV5-1; J gene: TRBJ2-7; D gene: NA; CDR3 protein: CASSLLREGEQYF; CDR3 DNA: TGCGCCAGCAGCTTGCTCAGGGAAGGCGAGCAGTACTTC
clone size: NA; CDR3 length: 12; V gene: TRBV7-3; J gene: TRBJ2-1; D gene: NA; CDR3 protein: CASSYRTGEQFF; CDR3 DNA: TGTGCCAGCAGCTACCGGACGGGAGAGCAGTTCTTC
clone size: NA; CDR3 length: 16; V gene: TRBV7-8; J gene: TRBJ1-5; D gene: NA; CDR3 protein: CASSTQGRGLNQPQHF; CDR3 DNA: TGTGCCAGCAGCACACAAGGCCGGGGGCTCAATCAGCCCCAGCATTTT
clone size: few; CDR3 length: 13; V gene: TRBV7-2; J gene: TRBJ2-5; D gene: NA; CDR3 protein: CASSLVYQETQYF; CDR3 DNA: TGTGCCAGCAGCTTAGTTTACCAAGAGACCCAGTACTTC
clone size: NA; CDR3 length: 15; V gene: TRBV27; J gene: TRBJ1-1; D gene: TRBD1; CDR3 protein: CASRTESGGFTEAFF; CDR3 DNA: TGTGCCAGCAGAACTGAGTCAGGGGGCTTCACTGAAGCTTTCTTT
clone size: NA; CDR3 length: 14; V gene: TRBV21-1; J gene: TRBJ2-7; D gene: NA; CDR3 protein: CASSKGDRSREQYF; CDR3 DNA: TGTGCCAGCAGCAAAGGGGACAGGTCTCGGGAGCAGTACTTC
clone size: NA; CDR3 length: 16; V gene: TRBV4-1; J gene: TRBJ1-5; D gene: TRBD1; CDR3 protein: CASSPIFTGGSQPQHF; CDR3 DNA: TGCGCCAGCAGCCCGATATTCACAGGGGGCAGCCAGCCCCAGCATTTT
clone size: once; CDR3 length: 11; V gene: TRBV29-1; J gene: TRBJ2-5; D gene: NA; CDR3 protein: CSVGGSETQYF; CDR3 DNA: TGCAGCGTTGGAGGTAGTGAGACCCAGTACTTC
clone size: NA; CDR3 length: 16; V gene: TRBV4-1; J gene: TRBJ1-6; D gene: NA; CDR3 protein: CASSQTGRGARSPLHF; CDR3 DNA: TGCGCCAGCAGCCAGACCGGGAGGGGGGCTCGTTCACCCCTCCACTTT
clone size: NA; CDR3 length: 12; V gene: TRBV29-1; J gene: TRBJ2-5; D gene: NA; CDR3 protein: CSVELLAETQYF; CDR3 DNA: TGCAGCGTTGAACTGCTCGCTGAGACCCAGTACTTC